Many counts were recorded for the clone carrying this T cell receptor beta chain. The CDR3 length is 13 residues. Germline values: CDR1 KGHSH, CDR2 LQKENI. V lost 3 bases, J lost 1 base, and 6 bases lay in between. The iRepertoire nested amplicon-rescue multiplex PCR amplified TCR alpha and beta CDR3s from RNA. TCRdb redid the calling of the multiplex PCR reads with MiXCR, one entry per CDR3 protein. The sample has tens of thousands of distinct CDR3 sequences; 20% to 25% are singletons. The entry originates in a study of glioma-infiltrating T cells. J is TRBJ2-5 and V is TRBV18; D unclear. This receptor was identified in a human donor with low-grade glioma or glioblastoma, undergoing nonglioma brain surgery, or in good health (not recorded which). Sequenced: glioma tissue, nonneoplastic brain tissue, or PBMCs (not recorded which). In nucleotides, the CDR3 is TGTGCCAGCTCACCGCACAGCCAAGAGACCCAGTACTTC. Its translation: CASSPHSQETQYF.